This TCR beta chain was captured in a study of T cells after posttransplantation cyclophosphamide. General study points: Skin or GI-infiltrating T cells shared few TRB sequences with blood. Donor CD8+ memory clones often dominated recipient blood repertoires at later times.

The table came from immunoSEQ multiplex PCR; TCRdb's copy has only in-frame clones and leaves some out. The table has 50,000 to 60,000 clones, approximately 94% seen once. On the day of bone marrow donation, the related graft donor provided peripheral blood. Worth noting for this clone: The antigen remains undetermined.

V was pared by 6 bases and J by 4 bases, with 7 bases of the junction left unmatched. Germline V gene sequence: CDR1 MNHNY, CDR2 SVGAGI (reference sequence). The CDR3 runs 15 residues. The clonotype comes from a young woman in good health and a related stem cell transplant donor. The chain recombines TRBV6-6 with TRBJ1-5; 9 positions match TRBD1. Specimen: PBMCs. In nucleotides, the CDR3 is TGTGCCAGCAGCCTGGGACAGGGAAGTAATCAGCCCCAGCATTTT. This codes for CASSLGQGSNQPQHF.